The clone carrying this TCR beta chain was seen a handful of times. Its target is not known. The CDR3 length is 15 residues. The J segment lost 3 bases and the V segment lost 5 bases, leaving 9 bases of the junction unmatched. Germline values: CDR1 SQVTM, CDR2 ANQGSEA. The treatment: oral pan-JAK inhibitor, 5-10 mg twice daily. This specimen comes from a study of CD8+ T cells in alopecia areata. Study information: Severity among treated patients was scored by the percentage of scalp area affected.

RNA was extracted and reverse transcribed into cDNA as the sequencing template. The data were produced by immunoSEQ multiplex PCR, yet TCRdb's version contains in-frame clones alone and is incomplete. The data show about 42,000 clones, about three fifths seen once. Study-wide points: Only a single nonresponder existed, so baseline CD8+ expansion links stay unclear. Tofacitinib yielded significantly lower scalp clonality and fewer expanded CD8+ clones among the top 100.

This chain uses TRBV29-1 with TRBJ2-3; 9 nucleotides agree with TRBD1. This specimen consisted of CD8+ T cells sorted from blood, obtained at week 4, from a patient treated with tofacitinib. This TCR derives from a human donor with alopecia areata. CDR3 nucleotide sequence: TGCAGCGTTAGGAACCGGGACAGGGCTACAGATACGCAGTATTTT. Protein product: CSVRNRDRATDTQYF.